These 24 T cell receptor beta chains share one sample of origin, sequenced in a study of regulatory T cells in long-lasting Graves disease. Time point specified: persistent/refractory GD, antithyroid drugs over 5 years with positive TRAb. The TCR library was prepared using RNA isolated from PBMCs. Construction of the TCR beta libraries employed iRepertoire HTBI primers in conjunction with Arm-PCR of CDR3 regions. Using its own MiXCR run on the multiplex PCR reads, TCRdb lists one record per CDR3 protein. Among under 350,000 distinct CDR3 sequences, 22% were seen once, and the ten largest hold approximately 53%. Sequenced material: peripheral blood mononuclear cells (PBMCs), taken when the disease was refractory, from a patient treated with antithyroid drugs. The receptors were sampled from a female donor with Graves disease.

The CDR3 nucleotides are TGTGCCAGCAGTTTTCCTCGGACTAGCGGGAGGGGCGACACCGGGGAGCTGTTTTTT. This encodes CASSFPRTSGRGDTGELFF. This chain connects TRBV28 to TRBJ2-2; 15 nucleotides agree with TRBD2. In germline, CDR1 is MDHEN, CDR2 SYDVKM. V shed 3 bases and J 3 bases; nucleotides not matched to a gene: 8. This CDR3 is built from 19 residues.

This clonotype was detected ten times or more. The J gene is TRBJ1-2, the V gene TRBV27; tentative D call: TRBD1 (6 bases). The V end lost 6 bases, the J end lost 2 bases, and 7 bases lay between the germline ends. Germline V gene sequence: CDR1 MNHEY, CDR2 SMNVEV (reference sequence). There are 12 residues in the CDR3. The CDR3, as DNA: TGTGCCAGCAGCAGGGGAAACTATGGCTACACCTTC. It translates to CASSRGNYGYTF.

There are many counts of this clonotype. J is TRBJ1-4 and V is TRBV27, with TRBD1 matching 9 bases. J gave up 0 bases and V 6 bases, and 8 bases lay outside the gene matches. There are 17 residues in the CDR3. Germline CDR1 reads MNHEY; CDR2 reads SMNVEV (reference sequence). CDR3 bases: TGTGCCAGCAGCCGGACAGGGGTGGCCACAACTAATGAAAAACTGTTTTTT. Translated, it gives CASSRTGVATTNEKLFF.

This chain connects TRBV28 to TRBJ2-2; D possibly corresponds to TRBD2 (5 bases). This CDR3 is 14 amino acids long. Germline lookup yields CDR1 MDHEN and CDR2 SYDVKM. V gave up 7 bases and J gave up 1 base, with 10 bases separating them. CDR3 DNA: TGTGCCAGCACCTTGGGGAGGAACACCGGGGAGCTGTTTTTT. Protein product: CASTLGRNTGELFF.

This clonotype was detected only a few times. This chain joins TRBV19 and TRBJ1-2, with 7 positions matching TRBD1. CDR1 is LNHDA, CDR2 SQIVND, per germline (reference sequence). The CDR3 is made up of 11 amino acids. V gave up 10 bases and J gave up 6 bases; unmatched junction bases: 5. This chain's CDR3 is CATSTGDGYTF. For the CDR3, the DNA is TGTGCCACATCAACAGGGGATGGCTACACCTTC. Based on the CDR3 plus reference TRBV19 and TRBJ1-2, the full variable domain is DGGITQSPKYLFRKEGQNVTLSCEQNLNHDAMYWYRQDPGQGLRLIYYSQIVNDFQKGDIAEGYSVSREKKESFPLTVTSAQKNPTAFYLCATSTGDGYTFGSGTRLTVV.

This clonotype was seen ten or more times. The V and J genes are TRBV20-1 and TRBJ2-7, with 8 bases identical to TRBD1. The V gene end was trimmed by 2 bases and the J gene end by 4 bases; junction bases not matched to a gene: 7. Germline CDR1 and CDR2: DFQATT and SNEGSKA (reference sequence). This CDR3 has 14 amino acids. The CDR3: CSARSPDREYEQYF. The CDR3 DNA is TGCAGTGCTAGATCCCCGGACAGGGAATACGAGCAGTACTTC.

This clonotype has a count of ten or more. The chain employs TRBV6-2 or TRBV6-3 and TRBJ1-6, with D possibly matching TRBD1 (5 bases). In germline, CDR1 is MNHEY, CDR2 SVGEGT. Deletions cut 5 bases from V and 6 bases from J, with 14 bases between. The CDR3 has 15 residues. The CDR3 reads CASSDSRAGNSPLHF. The CDR3, as DNA: TGTGCCAGCAGTGATTCCAGGGCTGGTAATTCACCCCTCCACTTT.

This chain links TRBV13 with TRBJ2-2; the D is unclear. Per germline, CDR1 PRHDT and CDR2 FYEKMQ (reference sequence). Trimming removed 3 bases from V and 4 bases from J, with 6 bases in between. The length of the CDR3 is 13 residues. The CDR3 sequence: CASSFLRTGELFF. The CDR3 DNA sequence: TGTGCCAGCAGCTTTCTACGCACCGGGGAGCTGTTTTTT.

The chain couples TRBV28 to TRBJ2-3; D ambiguous. V was pared by 8 bases and J by 4 bases, with 19 bases between. This CDR3 contains 15 residues. The germline V gene encodes CDR1 MDHEN and CDR2 SYDVKM. As DNA, the CDR3 is TGTGCCAGCGGCCCCCTTAGAGTGAAGGCAGATACGCAGTATTTT. This sequence encodes CASGPLRVKADTQYF.

This clonotype was detected a few times. This CDR3 is CASSTRLGWSQPQHF. The CDR3 DNA reads TGTGCCAGCAGCACAAGACTGGGCTGGAGTCAGCCCCAGCATTTT. The rearrangement joins TRBV7-8 to TRBJ1-5; no clear D gene. Trimming removed 5 bases from V and 6 bases from J, with 17 bases in between. Germline V CDR1 and CDR2: SGHVS, FQNEAQ. This CDR3 is built from 15 residues.

This clonotype was detected a few times. The chain recombines TRBV12-3 or TRBV12-4 with TRBJ2-2; 9 bases map to TRBD2. The ends lost 5 bases at V and 7 bases at J; junction bases unmatched: 11. The CDR3 has 16 residues. The CDR3 nucleotides read TGTGCCAGCAGTCTCGGTTTAGCGGGAGTGATCGGGGAGCTGTTTTTT. Translation gives CASSLGLAGVIGELFF.

The gene calls are TRBV14 and TRBJ2-1; D is unresolved. With 4 bases removed from V and 0 bases from J, the gap between germline ends came to 10 bases. There are 15 residues in the CDR3. From germline, CDR1 is SGHDN and CDR2 FVKESK. As DNA, the CDR3 is TGTGCCAGCAGCCGGCTTTTAAGCTCCTACAATGAGCAGTTCTTC. Protein sequence: CASSRLLSSYNEQFF.

This clonotype was seen only a few times. Here the CDR3 reads CSASQWGGELFF. The CDR3 DNA sequence: TGCAGTGCTTCCCAGTGGGGCGGGGAGCTGTTTTTT. The rearrangement uses TRBV20-1 and TRBJ2-2, with no clear D. The CDR3 loop spans 12 amino acids. With 5 bases removed from V and 7 bases from J, the gap between germline ends came to 11 bases. CDR1 DFQATT and CDR2 SNEGSKA come from the germline V gene (reference sequence).

This clonotype has a count of ten or more. The chain has TRBV11-2 and TRBJ1-6; no definite D call. CDR1 and CDR2 (germline): SGHAT, FQNNGV. V dropped 0 bases and J dropped 6 bases, with 9 bases sitting between them. The CDR3 has 15 residues. In DNA form, the CDR3 reads TGTGCCAGCAGCTTAGAGGGCTGGCCTAATTCACCCCTCCACTTT. Amino acid sequence: CASSLEGWPNSPLHF. Full variable domain (remainder filled in from reference TRBV11-2 and TRBJ1-6): EAGVAQSPRYKIIEKRQSVAFWCNPISGHATLYWYQQILGQGPKLLIQFQNNGVVDDSQLPKDRFSAERLKGVDSTLKIQPAKLEDSAVYLCASSLEGWPNSPLHFGNGTRLTVT.

This chain links TRBV4-1 with TRBJ2-7, with 9 bases fitting TRBD2. The CDR3 totals 15 residues. In germline, CDR1 is MGHRA, CDR2 YSYEKL. With 3 bases clipped from V and 2 bases from J, the junction kept 5 bases outside the gene matches. For the CDR3, the DNA is TGCGCCAGCAGCCAGGTTAGCGGGAGAACCTACGAGCAGTACTTC. This codes for CASSQVSGRTYEQYF.

This clonotype was seen repeatedly, ten times or more. The chain has TRBV6-1 and TRBJ2-5; 8 nucleotides match TRBD2. From germline, CDR1 is MNHNS and CDR2 SASEGT. The CDR3 spans 15 residues. Germline trimming cut 5 bases from V and 3 bases from J; bases unmatched to any gene: 8. CDR3 region: CASSLTGTREETQYF. The CDR3 DNA reads as TGTGCCAGCAGTCTCACCGGGACTAGGGAAGAGACCCAGTACTTC.

This sequence joins TRBV2 and TRBJ2-3; no definite D call. The germline V gene has CDR1 SNHLY and CDR2 FYNNEI. Trimming removed 6 bases at V and 0 bases at J, with 25 bases between. The CDR3 length is 19 residues. The CDR3 region has the DNA TGTGCCAGCAGAAACCCCCTCGGGCCCTCGGCCCTTAGCACAGATACGCAGTATTTT. Translating gives CASRNPLGPSALSTDTQYF.

This clonotype was seen ten or more times. The genes are TRBV7-2 and TRBJ2-7; D is unresolved. The length of the CDR3 is 14 residues. Looked up from germline, CDR1 is SGHTA and CDR2 is FQGNSA. The ends were cut back, 7 bases at V and 2 bases at J, with 15 bases in the middle. For the CDR3, the DNA is TGTGCCAGCACTCCCCCGGGCGCCACCTACGAGCAGTACTTC. This gives the protein CASTPPGATYEQYF.

This clonotype came up a few times. The V and J genes are TRBV11-2 and TRBJ2-2; 9 nucleotides line up with TRBD2. CDR3 size: 17 residues. Germline V gives CDR1 SGHAT, CDR2 FQNNGV. J was trimmed by 3 bases and V by 0 bases; bases with no gene match: 5. CDR3 coding DNA: TGTGCCAGCAGCTTAGAAGGGACTAGCCCGTACACCGGGGAGCTGTTTTTT. Residues: CASSLEGTSPYTGELFF.

The chain carries TRBV5-4 and TRBJ2-5; 7 positions match TRBD2. Germline CDR1 is SGHNT and CDR2 is YYREEE (reference sequence). This CDR3 is built from 15 residues. The trim removed 0 bases at V and 4 bases at J, leaving 6 bases unmatched. CDR3 DNA sequence: TGTGCCAGCAGCTTGGCCGTTGGGGAGGGAGAGACCCAGTACTTC. Translation: CASSLAVGEGETQYF. The complete variable domain, with remaining parts taken from reference TRBV5-4 and TRBJ2-5, reads ETGVTQSPTHLIKTRGQQVTLRCSSQSGHNTVSWYQQALGQGPQFIFQYYREEENGRGNFPPRFSGLQFPNYSSELNVNALELDDSALYLCASSLAVGEGETQYFGPGTRLLVL.

Only a few counts were recorded for this clonotype. V is TRBV3-1 and J is TRBJ2-2; maybe TRBD2 (5 bases). The V and J ends lost 0 bases and 1 base respectively, with 6 bases between them. This CDR3 region has 15 residues. CDR1 is LGHDT, CDR2 YNNKEL, per germline (reference sequence). CDR3 sequence reads: CASSQDRGNTGELFF. Written as DNA, the CDR3 is TGTGCCAGCAGCCAAGATCGGGGGAACACCGGGGAGCTGTTTTTT.

The V gene is TRBV10-2, the J gene TRBJ2-7; maybe TRBD1 (6 bases). Trimming left V 11 bases short and J 2 bases short, with 16 bases between. CDR3 length: 13 amino acids. Looked up from germline, CDR1 is WSHSY and CDR2 is SAAADI. The DNA of the CDR3 is TGCGCCTCTCGGGGCGCAGGGGCCTACGAGCAGTACTTC. It translates to CASRGAGAYEQYF.

This clonotype came up a few times. This chain joins TRBV20-1 and TRBJ1-5; D might be TRBD1 (6 bases). The CDR3 is 15 amino acids. Germline assignment: CDR1 DFQATT and CDR2 SNEGSKA (reference sequence). The V and J ends lost 0 bases and 7 bases respectively, with 16 bases between them. The CDR3 DNA reads TGCAGTGCTAGAGAGGGGGTCAGGGGCTTCCAGCCCCAGCATTTT. It specifies CSAREGVRGFQPQHF.

Of note for this clonotype: Compared with germline, one end of the junction differs, possibly owing to a read error. The gene calls are TRBV9 and TRBJ2-7; 9 bases align to TRBD2. Per germline, CDR1 SGDLS and CDR2 YYNGEE. This CDR3 has 16 amino acids. CDR3 amino acids: CASSDKLASGIYEQCF. CDR3 in DNA: TGTGCCAGCAGCGATAAGCTGGCTAGCGGGATCTACGAGCAGTGCTTC.